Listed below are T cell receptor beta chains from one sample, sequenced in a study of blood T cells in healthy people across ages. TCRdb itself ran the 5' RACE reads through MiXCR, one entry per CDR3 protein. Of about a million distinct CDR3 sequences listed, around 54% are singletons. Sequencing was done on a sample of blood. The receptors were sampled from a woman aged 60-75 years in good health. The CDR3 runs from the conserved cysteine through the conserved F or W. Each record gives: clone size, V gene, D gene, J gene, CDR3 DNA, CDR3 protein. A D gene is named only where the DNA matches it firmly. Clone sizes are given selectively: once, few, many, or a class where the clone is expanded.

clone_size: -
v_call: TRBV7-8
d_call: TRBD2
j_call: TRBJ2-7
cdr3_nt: TGTGCCAGCAGCCCACAGGGCGGGAGGAATGACTACAATGAGCAGTACTTC
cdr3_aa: CASSPQGGRNDYNEQYF

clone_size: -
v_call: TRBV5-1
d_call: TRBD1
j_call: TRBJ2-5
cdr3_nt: TGCGCCAGCCGCCCCTGGACAGGAGATTCGGCCCAGTACTTC
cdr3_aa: CASRPWTGDSAQYF

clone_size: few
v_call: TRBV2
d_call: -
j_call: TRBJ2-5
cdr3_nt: TGTGCCTCCCTCCGCCAAGAGACCCAGTACTTC
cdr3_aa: CASLRQETQYF

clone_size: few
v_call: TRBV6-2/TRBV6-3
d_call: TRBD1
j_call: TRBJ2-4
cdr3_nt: TGTGCCAGCAGTACTGGGGGGACAGGCCTAGCCAAAAACATTCAGTACTTC
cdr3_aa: CASSTGGTGLAKNIQYF

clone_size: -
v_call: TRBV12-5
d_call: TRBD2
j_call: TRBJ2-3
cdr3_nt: TGTGCTAGTGGTTCCCCGGCGGGAGGGCCCACAGATACGCAGTATTTT
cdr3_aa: CASGSPAGGPTDTQYF

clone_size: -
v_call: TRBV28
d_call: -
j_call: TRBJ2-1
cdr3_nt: TGTGGTACAGGCCAAAGGGATGAGCAGTTCTTC
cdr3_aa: CGTGQRDEQFF

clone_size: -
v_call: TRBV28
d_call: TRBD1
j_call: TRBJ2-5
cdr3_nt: TGTGCCAGCAGTTCCCCGGGACAGACGACCCAGTACTTC
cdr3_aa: CASSSPGQTTQYF

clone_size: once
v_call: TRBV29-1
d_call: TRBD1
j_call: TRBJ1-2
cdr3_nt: TGCAGCGCACATTACCTGGAGACCCAGACAGGGGGCGACTATGGCTACACCTTC
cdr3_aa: CSAHYLETQTGGDYGYTF

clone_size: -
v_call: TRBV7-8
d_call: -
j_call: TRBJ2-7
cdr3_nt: TGTGCCAGCAGCTCGAGAAAACAGGGCTACGAGCAGTACTTC
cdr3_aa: CASSSRKQGYEQYF

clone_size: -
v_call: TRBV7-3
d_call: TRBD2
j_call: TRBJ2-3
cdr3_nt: TGTGCCAGCAGCTTGGGACTAGCGGCCGGGGCAGATACGCAGTATTTT
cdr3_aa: CASSLGLAAGADTQYF

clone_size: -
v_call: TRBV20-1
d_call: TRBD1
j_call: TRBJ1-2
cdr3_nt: TGCAGTGCTAGAGTTCGAGGACAGGTGAACTATGGCTACACCTTC
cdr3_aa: CSARVRGQVNYGYTF

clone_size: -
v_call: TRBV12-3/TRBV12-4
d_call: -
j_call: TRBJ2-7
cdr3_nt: TGTGCCAGCAGTGACCCAGGGGGGGGGCTCTCCTACGAGCAGTACTTC
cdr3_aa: CASSDPGGGLSYEQYF

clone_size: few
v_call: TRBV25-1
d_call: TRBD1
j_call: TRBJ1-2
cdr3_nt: TGTGCCAGCAGTGGGACAGGGTTAGGGAGGGCATATGGCTACACCTTC
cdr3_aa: CASSGTGLGRAYGYTF

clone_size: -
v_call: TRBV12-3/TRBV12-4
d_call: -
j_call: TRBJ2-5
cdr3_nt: TGTGCCAGCAGTTTAACCGGTTCTGGCGATAATCAAGAGACCCAGTACTTC
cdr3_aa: CASSLTGSGDNQETQYF

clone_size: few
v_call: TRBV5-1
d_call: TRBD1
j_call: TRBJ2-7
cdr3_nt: TGCGCCAGCAGCGTGGGACAGGGGGCGTTTGAACAGCAGTACTTC
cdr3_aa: CASSVGQGAFEQQYF

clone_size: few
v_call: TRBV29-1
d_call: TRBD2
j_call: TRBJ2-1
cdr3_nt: TGCAGCGTTGTTACTAGCGGGAGTGGTGAGCAGTTCTTC
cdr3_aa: CSVVTSGSGEQFF

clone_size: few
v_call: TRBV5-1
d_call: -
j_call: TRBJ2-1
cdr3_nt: TGCGCCAGCAGCACCCGACAGGATCACAATGAGCAGTTCTTC
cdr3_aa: CASSTRQDHNEQFF

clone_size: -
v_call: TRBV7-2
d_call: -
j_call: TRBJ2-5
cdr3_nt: TGTGCCAGCAGCTTAGAGGGGACCCTCTCGGCCTATGAGCAGTACTTC
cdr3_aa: CASSLEGTLSAYEQYF

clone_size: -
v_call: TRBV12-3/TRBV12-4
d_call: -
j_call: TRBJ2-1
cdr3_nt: TGTGCCAGCAGCCCCCCGGACGGCCTGGAGGATGAGCAGCTCTTC
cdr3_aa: CASSPPDGLEDEQLF

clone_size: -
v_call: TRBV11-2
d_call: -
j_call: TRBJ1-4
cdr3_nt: TGTGCCAGCAGCTTAGCTCCAACTAATGAAAAACTGTTTTTT
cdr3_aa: CASSLAPTNEKLFF

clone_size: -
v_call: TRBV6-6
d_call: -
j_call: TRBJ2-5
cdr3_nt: TGTGCCAGCAGTTATGGCAGGGGAGTGGAGACCCAGTACTTC
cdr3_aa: CASSYGRGVETQYF

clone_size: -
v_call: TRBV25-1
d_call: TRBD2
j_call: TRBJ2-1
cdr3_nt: TGTGCCAGCAGTGAGTTCTCAGGGAGGGACCGTGAGCAGTTCTTC
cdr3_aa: CASSEFSGRDREQFF

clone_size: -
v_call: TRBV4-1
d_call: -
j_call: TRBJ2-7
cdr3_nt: TGCGCCAGCAGTAAAGACCGGGGATCTCACTCCTACGAGCAGTACTTC
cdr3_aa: CASSKDRGSHSYEQYF

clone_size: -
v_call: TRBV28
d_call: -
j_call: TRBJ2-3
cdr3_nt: TGTGCCAGCAGACGAAGCGAAGCGAGTGATACGCAGTATTTT
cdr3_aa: CASRRSEASDTQYF

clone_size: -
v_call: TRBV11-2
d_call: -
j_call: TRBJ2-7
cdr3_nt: TGTGCCGGCAGCTTAGATCCGGGCCTAGGCGTGGACGAGCAGTACTTC
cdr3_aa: CAGSLDPGLGVDEQYF

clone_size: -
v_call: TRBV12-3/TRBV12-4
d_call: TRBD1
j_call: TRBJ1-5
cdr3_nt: TGTGCCAGCAGTTACGGAGGGGGCCTCAGCAATCAGCCCCAGCATTTT
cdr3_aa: CASSYGGGLSNQPQHF

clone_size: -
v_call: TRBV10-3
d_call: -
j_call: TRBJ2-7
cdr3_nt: TGTGACATCAGTGAGAGCGTGACCTTCGAGCAGTACTTC
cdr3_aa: CDISESVTFEQYF

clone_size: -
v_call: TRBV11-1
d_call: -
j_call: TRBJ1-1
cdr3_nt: TGTGCCAGCAGCTCAGAAAGCCGGGGGACTGAAGCTTTCTTT
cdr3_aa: CASSSESRGTEAFF

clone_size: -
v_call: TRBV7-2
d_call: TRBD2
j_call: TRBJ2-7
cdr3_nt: TGTGCCAGCAGCTTAGGCCTCAGGGAGGGCGAGCAGTACTTC
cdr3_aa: CASSLGLREGEQYF

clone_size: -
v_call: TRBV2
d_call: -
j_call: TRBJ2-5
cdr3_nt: TGTGCCAGCATTTGGGAGTACCAAGAGACCCAGTACTTC
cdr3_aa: CASIWEYQETQYF

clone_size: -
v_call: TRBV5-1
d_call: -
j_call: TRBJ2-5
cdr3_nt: TGCGCCAGCAGTGTGAGTAGGGTCCGGGAGACCCAGTACTTC
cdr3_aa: CASSVSRVRETQYF

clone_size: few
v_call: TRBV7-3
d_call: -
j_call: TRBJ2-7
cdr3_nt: TGTGCCAGCAGCCCCGTGGGTGGCGGAAGCTCCTACGAGCAGTACTTC
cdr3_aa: CASSPVGGGSSYEQYF

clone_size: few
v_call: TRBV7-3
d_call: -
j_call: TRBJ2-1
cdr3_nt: TGTGCCAGCAGCTTAATATATGGGGTCGAGGAGCAGTTCTTC
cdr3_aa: CASSLIYGVEEQFF

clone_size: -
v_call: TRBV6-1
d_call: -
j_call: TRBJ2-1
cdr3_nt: TGTGCCAGCAGTGAAGCGGTAACCTGGAACCAGTTCTTC
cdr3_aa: CASSEAVTWNQFF

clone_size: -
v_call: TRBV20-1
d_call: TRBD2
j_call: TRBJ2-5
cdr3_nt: TGCAGTGCTAGTCCTAGCGGGCTGAGGGAGACCCAGTACTTC
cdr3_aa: CSASPSGLRETQYF

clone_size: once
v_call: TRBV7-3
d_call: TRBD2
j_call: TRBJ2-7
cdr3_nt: TGTGCCAGCAGCTTATTAGGTAGCGGGAGGGACTACGAGCAGTACTTC
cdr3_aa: CASSLLGSGRDYEQYF

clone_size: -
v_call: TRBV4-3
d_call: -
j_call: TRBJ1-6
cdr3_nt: TGCGCCAGCAGCCAAGAACGCGGTTCACCCCTCCACTTT
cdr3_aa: CASSQERGSPLHF

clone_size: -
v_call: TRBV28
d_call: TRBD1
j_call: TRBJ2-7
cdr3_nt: TGTGCCAGCAGTTTAACAGGACAGGCGTCCTACGAGCAGTACTTC
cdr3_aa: CASSLTGQASYEQYF

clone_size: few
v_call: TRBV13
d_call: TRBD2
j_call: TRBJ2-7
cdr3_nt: TGTGCCAGCAGCTTAGGTAGCGGGAGTACAATAATCTACGAGCAGTACTTC
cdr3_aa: CASSLGSGSTIIYEQYF

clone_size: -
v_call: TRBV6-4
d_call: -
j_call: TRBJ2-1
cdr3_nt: TGTGCCAGCAGTGACGATTTTGACTCGCGCAATGAGCAGTTCTTC
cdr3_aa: CASSDDFDSRNEQFF